The 27 T cell receptor beta chains in this list originate from one sample, sequenced in a study of blood T cell repertoires in COVID-19 (dated by TCRdb to 2018 to 2021). Libraries were constructed by the immunoSEQ multiplex PCR assay. In its TCRdb copy, this immuneACCESS table keeps in-frame sequences only and misses some clones. Where compared with another copy, unresolved V genes explain less than half of these, and the others have no known cause. Within this sample are about 180,000 clones, with roughly nine tenths of them counted one time only. Together, the top ten hold 2.9% of the sample. The sample taken for sequencing was peripheral blood. The receptors were sampled from a woman aged 25 to 39 with active or convalescent COVID-19.

In its sample, this clone was seen once. This chain connects TRBV6-5 to TRBJ1-5, with a possible D match to TRBD1 (5 bases). V was trimmed by 7 bases and J by 2 bases, leaving 15 bases between them. CDR3 length: 15 amino acids. Germline V gene sequence: CDR1 MNHEY, CDR2 SVGAGI. CDR3 sequence reads: CASKKGVQGNQPQHF. The CDR3 DNA reads TGTGCCAGCAAAAAAGGGGTTCAGGGCAATCAGCCCCAGCATTTT.

This chain connects TRBV6-5 to TRBJ1-5; D perhaps matches TRBD1 (5 bases). The germline CDR1 and CDR2 sequences are MNHEY and SVGAGI. V lost 10 bases and J lost 3, with 13 bases in between. The CDR3 runs 13 residues. In DNA, the CDR3 is TGTGCCACCTCCGGGGGTACCAATCAGCCCCAGCATTTT. Residues: CATSGGTNQPQHF.

The chain has TRBV12-5 and TRBJ2-5; 7 bases are a match to TRBD1. The CDR3 runs 14 residues. Germline lookup yields CDR1 LGHNT and CDR2 FRNRAP. The ends lost 6 bases at V and 7 bases at J; junction bases unmatched: 11. This CDR3 is CASGPGTAPWTQYF. The DNA for the CDR3 is TGTGCTAGTGGGCCGGGGACAGCCCCGTGGACCCAGTACTTC.

The chain employs TRBV19 and TRBJ2-3, with 8 bases identical to TRBD2. Germline lookup yields CDR1 LNHDA and CDR2 SQIVND (reference sequence). The CDR3 has 14 residues. J lost 6 bases, V lost 5 bases, and 7 bases had no gene match. The CDR3 here is CASSPGLGGDTQYF. CDR3 coding DNA: TGTGCCAGTAGTCCGGGACTAGGGGGGGATACGCAGTATTTT.

This clone was counted only a few times. The V call is TRBV18, the J call TRBJ2-1, with D possibly TRBD2 on 5 matching bases. The V gene's germline CDR1 is KGHSH and CDR2 LQKENI. The V end was cut by 2 bases, the J end by 6 bases, with 14 bases between. This CDR3 is 15 amino acids long. DNA of the CDR3: TGTGCCAGCTCACCAAGTCACAAGCGGCCCAATGAGCAGTTCTTC. It yields the protein CASSPSHKRPNEQFF.

This clone was recorded only once. J is TRBJ1-1 and V is TRBV2; TRBD1 agrees at 9 bases. The germline V gene encodes CDR1 SNHLY and CDR2 FYNNEI. The CDR3 sequence is 18 residues long. J was trimmed by 4 bases and V by 1 base; bases with no gene match: 13. For the CDR3, the DNA is TGTGCCAGCAGTGAAGAATGGGACAGGGTCGTCGGGGCCACTGAAGCTTTCTTT. Encoded protein: CASSEEWDRVVGATEAFF. The complete variable domain, with remaining parts taken from reference TRBV2 and TRBJ1-1, reads EPEVTQTPSHQVTQMGQEVILRCVPISNHLYFYWYRQILGQKVEFLVSFYNNEISEKSEIFDDQFSVERPDGSNFTLKIRSTKLEDSAMYFCASSEEWDRVVGATEAFFGQGTRLTVV.

This chain uses TRBV5-1 with TRBJ1-1, with TRBD1 matching 7 bases. CDR1 is SGHRS, CDR2 YFSETQ, per germline. After removal of 2 bases from V and 0 bases from J, the junction contained 7 bases not matched to a gene. The CDR3 is 16 amino acids. The CDR3 coding sequence is TGCGCCAGCAGCTTCTCCACAGGGGACTTGAACACTGAAGCTTTCTTT. It yields the protein CASSFSTGDLNTEAFF.

This sequence joins TRBV5-6 and TRBJ2-5, with D perhaps TRBD2 (5 bases). This CDR3 has 14 amino acids. Germline V gene data show CDR1 as SGHDT and CDR2 as YYEEEE. Trimming removed 0 bases at V and 7 bases at J, with 13 bases between. The CDR3 loop reads CASSLGGGSVTQYF. CDR3 coding DNA: TGTGCCAGCAGCTTGGGAGGAGGTTCGGTGACCCAGTACTTC.

The chain combines TRBV5-5 with TRBJ2-7; no clear D. The CDR3 extends over 15 amino acids. Germline loops: CDR1 SGHKS, CDR2 YYEKEE (reference sequence). Trimming shortened V by 0 bases and J by 0 bases, and 10 bases separated the two germline ends. CDR3 sequence reads: CASSLGYSSSYEQYF. CDR3 nucleotides: TGTGCCAGCAGCTTGGGATACAGTTCCTCCTACGAGCAGTACTTC.

The V call is TRBV2, the J call TRBJ1-5, with 8 bases that match TRBD1. CDR1 and CDR2 (germline): SNHLY, FYNNEI. This CDR3 has 14 amino acids. The J segment lost 4 bases and the V segment lost 5 bases, leaving 4 bases of the junction unmatched. In DNA, the CDR3 is TGTGCCAGCAGTCCGGACAGGGCGAATCAGCCCCAGCATTTT. This sequence encodes CASSPDRANQPQHF.

The chain is built from TRBV6-1 and TRBJ1-2, with D possibly matching TRBD1 (5 bases). CDR3 length: 15 amino acids. The V end was cut by 2 bases, the J end by 5 bases, with 15 bases between. In germline, CDR1 is MNHNS, CDR2 SASEGT. This CDR3 reads CASSESDTLGYGYTF. CDR3 in DNA: TGTGCCAGCAGTGAATCGGACACTCTGGGGTATGGCTACACCTTC.

The gene calls are TRBV14 and TRBJ2-2; tentatively, D is TRBD2 (6 bases). The CDR3 totals 14 residues. Germline CDR1 reads SGHDN; CDR2 reads FVKESK. V shed 0 bases and J shed 6 bases, with 8 bases lying between them. CDR3 amino acids: CASSQDGGSGELFF. CDR3 DNA: TGTGCCAGCAGCCAAGATGGAGGGTCCGGGGAGCTGTTTTTT.

The J gene is TRBJ2-1, the V gene TRBV5-6; D call uncertain. The ends were cut back, 4 bases at V and 5 bases at J, with 7 bases in the middle. This CDR3 has 12 residues. Per the germline V gene, CDR1 is SGHDT and CDR2 is YYEEEE. CDR3: CASSPFDNEQFF. The CDR3 DNA sequence: TGTGCCAGCAGCCCCTTCGACAATGAGCAGTTCTTC.

The genes are TRBV11-3 and TRBJ1-2; D is perhaps TRBD1 (5 bases). Germline V gives CDR1 SGHNT, CDR2 YENEEA. CDR3 length equals 13 residues. V was cut by 5 bases and J by 5 bases, with 12 bases left in between. CDR3 residues: CASSPRQFYGYTF. CDR3 sequence (DNA): TGTGCCAGCAGCCCCAGACAGTTTTATGGCTACACCTTC.

V and J are TRBV28 and TRBJ2-1; D call uncertain. The CDR3 totals 13 residues. Germline CDR1 is MDHEN and CDR2 is SYDVKM. Trimming pared 8 bases from V and 0 bases from J, leaving 8 bases between. CDR3 region: CASEERSYNEQFF. The DNA of the CDR3 is TGTGCCAGCGAGGAGCGCTCCTACAATGAGCAGTTCTTC.

V is TRBV3-1 (or the pseudogene TRBV3-2) and J is TRBJ1-1, with D maybe TRBD1 (6 bases). CDR1 and CDR2 from the germline V gene are LGHDT and YNNKEL (reference sequence). This CDR3 contains 11 residues. The V end lost 5 bases, the J end lost 10 bases, and 11 bases lay between the germline ends. CDR3 residues: CASSKGGGAFF. CDR3 bases: TGTGCCAGCAGCAAAGGGGGGGGAGCTTTCTTT.

This CDR3 reads CASSYPRDRDTEAFF. In DNA form, the CDR3 reads TGTGCCAGCAGCTACCCCCGGGACAGGGACACTGAAGCTTTCTTT. The chain carries TRBV5-6 and TRBJ1-1, with 9 bases identical to TRBD1. CDR3 length: 15 residues. Germline CDR1 and CDR2: SGHDT and YYEEEE. J gave up 3 bases and V 3 bases, and 6 bases lay outside the gene matches. Complete variable domain (other parts from reference TRBV5-6 and TRBJ1-1): DAGVTQSPTHLIKTRGQQVTLRCSPKSGHDTVSWYQQALGQGPQFIFQYYEEEERQRGNFPDRFSGHQFPNYSSELNVNALLLGDSALYLCASSYPRDRDTEAFFGQGTRLTVV.

This chain joins TRBV5-5 and TRBJ2-7; perhaps TRBD1 as D (5 bases). Germline CDR1 and CDR2: SGHKS and YYEKEE (reference sequence). V was clipped by 4 bases and J by 3 bases, with 20 bases between them. The CDR3 length is 16 residues. Written as DNA, the CDR3 is TGTGCCAGCAGCACCAAATGGGCGCTGGACAACTACGAGCAGTACTTC. Amino acid sequence: CASSTKWALDNYEQYF.

In nucleotides, the CDR3 is TGTGCCAGCAGTCGCGGGATGAGCTCTGGGGCCAACGTCCTGACTTTC. The encoded protein is CASSRGMSSGANVLTF. The chain is built from TRBV27 and TRBJ2-6, with D possibly matching TRBD2 (6 bases). The germline CDR1 and CDR2 sequences are MNHEY and SMNVEV (reference sequence). V lost 5 bases, J lost 0 bases, and 11 bases lay in between. This CDR3 has 16 amino acids.

The chain recombines TRBV27 with TRBJ1-2; 7 bases map to TRBD1. The germline V gene encodes CDR1 MNHEY and CDR2 SMNVEV (reference sequence). Unmatched junction bases numbered 18, after V lost 7 bases and J lost 4 bases. This CDR3 region has 17 residues. DNA of the CDR3: TGTGCCAGCACCCCACTTCTCACAGGGGCGCTTTTCTATGGCTACACCTTC. This encodes CASTPLLTGALFYGYTF.

The gene calls are TRBV25-1 and TRBJ2-7; 7 bases map to TRBD1. With V trimmed by 3 bases and J by 2 bases, 7 bases remained unmatched. Germline V CDR1 and CDR2: MGHDK, SYGVNS. This CDR3 is 15 amino acids long. CDR3 residues: CASSDSTGPTYEQYF. For the CDR3, the DNA is TGTGCCAGCAGTGATTCGACAGGGCCTACCTACGAGCAGTACTTC.

V and J are TRBV7-2 and TRBJ2-7; 7 bases map to TRBD1. Looked up from germline, CDR1 is SGHTA and CDR2 is FQGNSA. The V gene end was trimmed by 2 bases and the J gene end by 3 bases; junction bases not matched to a gene: 4. The CDR3 extends over 14 amino acids. CDR3 DNA: TGTGCCAGCAGCTTACTGGGACAGAGCTACGAGCAGTACTTC. This codes for CASSLLGQSYEQYF.

This clone was observed once. This chain uses TRBV5-1 with TRBJ1-6, with no clear D. The CDR3 totals 14 residues. From germline, CDR1 is SGHRS and CDR2 YFSETQ. V lost 1 base to trimming and J lost 15 bases, with 17 bases between them. The CDR3 region is CASSLLSTDELLHF. In nucleotides, the CDR3 is TGCGCCAGCAGCTTGCTCTCCACAGACGAACTCCTCCACTTT.

This chain uses TRBV28 with TRBJ1-4; TRBD1 matches 7 bases. CDR1 MDHEN and CDR2 SYDVKM come from the germline V gene. This CDR3 has 14 amino acids. J gave up 12 bases and V 4 bases, and 11 bases lay outside the gene matches. CDR3 coding DNA: TGTGCCAGCAGTTCGGGACAGTGGGATGGTGAACTGTTTTTT. Translation gives CASSSGQWDGELFF.

The gene calls are TRBV5-1 and TRBJ2-3, with 8 bases fitting TRBD1. CDR1 SGHRS and CDR2 YFSETQ come from the germline V gene. The CDR3 contains 15 residues. Germline trimming cut 4 bases from V and 2 bases from J; bases unmatched to any gene: 6. The CDR3 sequence: CASSRRTGPTDTQYF. The CDR3 DNA follows: TGCGCCAGCAGCAGAAGGACAGGGCCCACAGATACGCAGTATTTT.

This clone was picked up one time. This chain uses TRBV21-1 with TRBJ2-3; the table calls TRBD2, which could not be checked here. TRBV21-1 corresponds to a pseudogene. The CDR3 extends over 16 amino acids. As DNA, the CDR3 is TGTGCCAGCAGCTCGGGAGGGGGACAGAGCACAGATACGCAGTATTTT. Translated: CASSSGGGQSTDTQYF.

The rearrangement uses TRBV11-2 and TRBJ2-7; possible D gene TRBD1, 5 bases. This CDR3 is built from 15 residues. The V end was cut by 1 base, the J end by 4 bases, with 14 bases between. Germline CDR1 is SGHAT and CDR2 is FQNNGV. CDR3 DNA sequence: TGTGCCAGCAGCTTAGGTCAGGGCGGTCTTTACGAGCAGTACTTC. This codes for CASSLGQGGLYEQYF.